The following is a T cell receptor (beta chain) sequence with its context. The antigen remains unidentified. Via MiXCR, TCRdb re-called the 5' RACE reads, giving one row per CDR3 protein. The sample has approximately 400,000 distinct CDR3 sequences, 25% to 30% seen once. The data stem from a study of CD8 T cells in ankylosing spondylitis. Germline V gives CDR1 ENHRY, CDR2 SYGVKD. Trimming removed 0 bases at V and 8 bases at J, with 17 bases between. The CDR3 loop spans 16 amino acids. Findings and limits, study-wide: Past studies reported some motif variants in reactive arthritis synovial fluid and blood. Seemingly characteristic of ankylosing spondylitis blood was a TCR beta motif consisting of about 8 highly homologous variants.

Sequenced input: blood, either unsorted or a sorted T cell fraction (not recorded which). This rearrangement joins TRBV10-3 to TRBJ1-3; perhaps TRBD1 as D (6 bases). This clonotype originated in a male donor with ankylosing spondylitis. The CDR3 here is CAISESKGTGLDTIYF. In DNA form, the CDR3 reads TGTGCCATCAGTGAGTCGAAGGGAACAGGGTTGGACACCATATATTTT.